This TCR beta chain stems from a study of blood T cells in healthy people across ages. Points from the study as a whole: Versus aged donors, long-lived donors had higher diversity and more naive CD4+ cells.

The authors ran a second PCR of about 7 to 12 cycles using a sample-barcoded 5' primer and a J-beta primer mix. TCRdb used MiXCR to reprocess the 5' RACE reads, holding one entry per CDR3 protein. The repertoire has roughly 1,500,000 distinct CDR3 sequences, roughly 40% of them found once; the top ten carry approximately 7.9%. Details on this clonotype: What it binds is not known.

Per-sample yields of isolated PBMCs were at least 6.5 million. Per the germline V gene, CDR1 is MNHNY and CDR2 is SVGAGI (reference sequence). This CDR3 has 12 amino acids. V was cut by 0 bases and J by 9 bases, with 6 bases left in between. The receptor was isolated from a woman aged 18-29 years in good health. Material: blood. The chain is built from TRBV6-6 and TRBJ2-1; D ambiguous. The DNA of the CDR3 is TGTGCCAGCAGTTACTCTTATGTTGAGCAGTTCTTC. Protein: CASSYSYVEQFF.